This T cell receptor beta chain was identified in a study of T cells in Graves' hyperthyroidism and ophthalmopathy. Overall study results and limits: The authors' 13 V-J model separated ophthalmopathy from stable hyperthyroidism. Most thyroid clonotypes expanded above 0.001 appeared in blood too.

Per germline, CDR1 SEHNR and CDR2 FQNEAQ (reference sequence). This CDR3 spans 11 amino acids. V was clipped by 4 bases and J by 10 bases, with 8 bases between them. This clonotype was counted ten times or more. No antigen is known for it. PBMCs were obtained from roughly 10 ml fresh peripheral blood. Researchers took RNA transcripts and amplified the TCR beta CDR3 regions from them. An initial round of RT-PCR targeting the TCR CDR3 relied on the HTBI primer set. Each CDR3 protein gets one entry after TCRdb re-called the multiplex PCR reads with MiXCR. This sample has approximately 330,000 distinct CDR3 sequences, with roughly an eighth found just once.

The rearrangement joins TRBV7-9 to TRBJ2-1, with unresolved D. This receptor was identified in a woman between 40 and 55 years old with Graves' ophthalmopathy. The sequenced sample consisted of blood. The CDR3, as DNA: TGTGCCAGCAGCTACGACCACGAGCAGTTCTTC. It specifies CASSYDHEQFF.